This T cell receptor (beta chain) came from a study of radiation and T cells in renal cell carcinoma. The overall study: Nephrectomy followed 15 Gy stereotactic body radiation by 4 weeks.

Time point meaning: baseline pretreatment blood. The treatment denotes: 15 Gy SBRT to primary tumor, nephrectomy 4 weeks later. Radiation-treated patients gave blood at baseline, week 2 and week 4. This table comes from immunoSEQ multiplex PCR, and its TCRdb copy is limited to in-frame clones, with some not included. The repertoire consists of about 160,000 clones, with roughly 90% occurring once and the leading ten covering about 4%. CDR1 is MGHRA, CDR2 YSYEKL, per germline. The CDR3 runs 13 residues. Deletions cut 4 bases from V and 1 base from J, with 7 bases between. This clone has a handful of counts. Antigen specificity is unknown. Overall study findings and caveats: From baseline, blood top tumor clonotypes peaked at 2 weeks post-radiation.

The sequence was collected from an older woman with renal cell carcinoma. The rearrangement joins TRBV4-1 to TRBJ1-1; D may be TRBD1 (6 bases). The sample consisted of blood, taken from a patient whose treatment included radiotherapy and nephrectomy. The CDR3 DNA reads as TGCGCCAGCAGCCGGACAGCGAACACTGAAGCTTTCTTT. Translating gives CASSRTANTEAFF.